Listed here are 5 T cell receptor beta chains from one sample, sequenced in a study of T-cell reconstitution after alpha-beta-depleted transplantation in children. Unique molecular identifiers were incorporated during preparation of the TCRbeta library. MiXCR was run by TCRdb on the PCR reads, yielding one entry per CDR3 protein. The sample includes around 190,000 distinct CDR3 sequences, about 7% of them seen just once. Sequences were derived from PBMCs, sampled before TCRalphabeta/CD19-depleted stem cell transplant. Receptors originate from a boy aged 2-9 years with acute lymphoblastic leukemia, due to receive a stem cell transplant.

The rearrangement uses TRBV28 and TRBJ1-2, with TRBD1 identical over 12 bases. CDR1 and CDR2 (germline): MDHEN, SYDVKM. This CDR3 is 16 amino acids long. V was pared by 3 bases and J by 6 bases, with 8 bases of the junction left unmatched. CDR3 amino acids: CASSFNSGTGGNGYTF. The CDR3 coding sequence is TGTGCCAGCAGTTTCAATTCCGGGACAGGGGGCAATGGCTACACCTTC.

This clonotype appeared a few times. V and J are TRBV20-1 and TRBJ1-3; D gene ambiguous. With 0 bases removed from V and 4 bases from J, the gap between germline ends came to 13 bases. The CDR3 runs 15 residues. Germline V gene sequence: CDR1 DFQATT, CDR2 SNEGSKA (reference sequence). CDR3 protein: CSARDPRDAGNTIYF. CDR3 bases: TGCAGTGCTAGAGATCCCCGGGATGCCGGAAACACCATATATTTT.

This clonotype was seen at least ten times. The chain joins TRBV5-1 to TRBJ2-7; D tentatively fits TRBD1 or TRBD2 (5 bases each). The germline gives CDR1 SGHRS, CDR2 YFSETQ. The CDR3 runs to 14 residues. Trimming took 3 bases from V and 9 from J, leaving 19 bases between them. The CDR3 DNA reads TGCGCCAGCAGCTCCTTTCCGGGACCCACTTCGCAGTACTTC. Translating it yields CASSSFPGPTSQYF.

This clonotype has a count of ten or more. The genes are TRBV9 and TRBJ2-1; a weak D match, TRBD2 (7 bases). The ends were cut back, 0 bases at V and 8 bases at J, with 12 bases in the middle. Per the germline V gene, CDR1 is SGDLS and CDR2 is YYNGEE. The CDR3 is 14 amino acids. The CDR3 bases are TGTGCCAGCAGCGTAGTACAGGGAGGGTATGAGCAGTTCTTC. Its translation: CASSVVQGGYEQFF.

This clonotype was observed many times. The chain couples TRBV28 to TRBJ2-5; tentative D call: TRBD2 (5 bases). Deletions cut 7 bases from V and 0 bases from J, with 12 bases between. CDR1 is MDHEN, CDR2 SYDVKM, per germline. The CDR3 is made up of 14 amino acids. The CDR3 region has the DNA TGTGCCAGCATTGCCGGGAACTACCAAGAGACCCAGTACTTC. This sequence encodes CASIAGNYQETQYF.